The rows below give T cell receptor beta chains drawn from one sample of a study of T cell repertoires in cytomegalovirus infection. These receptors' targets are unknown. In TCRdb, the reads were re-called with MiXCR into one record per CDR3 protein. The table shows some 940,000 distinct CDR3 sequences, with approximately 30% occurring only once. The source was cultured CD8+ T cells from PBMCs, collected from culture after CMV antigen stimulation. All receptors derive from a human donor in good health (CMV status not recorded). Some clones in this sample may be carry-over from other donors' samples. Each CDR3 is given with its conserved first and last residue. The order of the fields is clone size, J gene, D gene, V gene, CDR3 DNA, CDR3 protein. D genes are given only for firm matches. Size is omitted from some rows. Given values are once, few, many or a class for expanded clones.

clone size: .; J gene: TRBJ2-3; D gene: TRBD1; V gene: TRBV6-2/TRBV6-3; CDR3 DNA: TGTGCCAGCAGTTCTCCGGGACAGCGATTCACAGATACGCAGTATTTT; CDR3 protein: CASSSPGQRFTDTQYF
clone size: .; J gene: TRBJ2-4; D gene: .; V gene: TRBV15; CDR3 DNA: TGTGCCACCAGCAGAGATCTGGCCCCTTCGACGTGGTCGACAGGAAGCAAAAACATTCAGTACTTC; CDR3 protein: CATSRDLAPSTWSTGSKNIQYF
clone size: few; J gene: TRBJ1-2; D gene: .; V gene: TRBV7-8; CDR3 DNA: TGTGCCAGCAGCATACGGGTTTGGGATGGCTACACCTTC; CDR3 protein: CASSIRVWDGYTF
clone size: .; J gene: TRBJ1-1; D gene: .; V gene: TRBV5-4; CDR3 DNA: TGTGCCAGCAGCTCGCCATTCACAGGGTCGGAGGCTTTCTTT; CDR3 protein: CASSSPFTGSEAFF
clone size: .; J gene: TRBJ1-2; D gene: .; V gene: TRBV27; CDR3 DNA: TGTGCCAGCAGTTTATCGACCGGAGGGGACTATGGCTACACCTTC; CDR3 protein: CASSLSTGGDYGYTF
clone size: .; J gene: TRBJ1-5; D gene: .; V gene: TRBV6-5; CDR3 DNA: TGTGCCAGCACCAGAGGCCCTTATCAGCCCCAGCATTTT; CDR3 protein: CASTRGPYQPQHF
clone size: .; J gene: TRBJ2-2; D gene: .; V gene: TRBV7-3; CDR3 DNA: TGTGCCAGCAGCCCCAGGAGTAGCCCGAACACCGGGGAGCTGTTTTTT; CDR3 protein: CASSPRSSPNTGELFF
clone size: few; J gene: TRBJ2-1; D gene: TRBD1; V gene: TRBV11-3; CDR3 DNA: TGTGCGAGGGACAGGGGGCAAAATGAGCAGTTCTTC; CDR3 protein: CARDRGQNEQFF
clone size: .; J gene: TRBJ2-1; D gene: TRBD2; V gene: TRBV11-3; CDR3 DNA: TGTGCCAGCAGCGGAGGACTAGCGGGGGCCCGCTCCTACAATGAGCAGTTCTTC; CDR3 protein: CASSGGLAGARSYNEQFF
clone size: many; J gene: TRBJ2-1; D gene: TRBD1; V gene: TRBV7-2; CDR3 DNA: TGTGCCAGCAGCTCTCTCTGGGGACAGGGAACCTACAATGAGCAGTTCTTC; CDR3 protein: CASSSLWGQGTYNEQFF
clone size: .; J gene: TRBJ1-1; D gene: .; V gene: TRBV4-1; CDR3 DNA: TGCGCCAGCAGCCAAGATCTGAGGCAGAACACTGAAGCTTTCTTT; CDR3 protein: CASSQDLRQNTEAFF
clone size: .; J gene: TRBJ1-2; D gene: .; V gene: TRBV6-5; CDR3 DNA: TGTGCCAGCACTCCGGGGGTAGGGTATGGCTACACCTTC; CDR3 protein: CASTPGVGYGYTF
clone size: .; J gene: TRBJ2-4; D gene: TRBD1; V gene: TRBV20-1; CDR3 DNA: TGCAGTGCAGAGCCGGGACAGGGGCTAGCCAAAAACATTCAGTACTTC; CDR3 protein: CSAEPGQGLAKNIQYF
clone size: few; J gene: TRBJ2-1; D gene: .; V gene: TRBV20-1; CDR3 DNA: TGCAGTGCTAGGGGAGATGAGCAGTTCTTC; CDR3 protein: CSARGDEQFF
clone size: few; J gene: TRBJ1-4; D gene: .; V gene: TRBV7-6; CDR3 DNA: TGTGCCAGCAGCCAAGACCCACCCGGGCCATCTGCAACTAATGAAAAACTGTTTTTT; CDR3 protein: CASSQDPPGPSATNEKLFF
clone size: few; J gene: TRBJ2-1; D gene: .; V gene: TRBV7-3; CDR3 DNA: TGTGCCAGCAGCTTAGACAGCCAGTACAATGAGCAGTTCTTC; CDR3 protein: CASSLDSQYNEQFF
clone size: .; J gene: TRBJ2-5; D gene: TRBD1; V gene: TRBV28; CDR3 DNA: TGTGCCAGCAGTTTAAGCAGGGGGCGCCAAGAGACCCAGTACTTC; CDR3 protein: CASSLSRGRQETQYF
clone size: many; J gene: TRBJ1-5; D gene: .; V gene: TRBV27; CDR3 DNA: TGTGCCAGCAGTTTATCCGTGGGGAATCAGCCCCAGCATTTT; CDR3 protein: CASSLSVGNQPQHF
clone size: .; J gene: TRBJ2-7; D gene: .; V gene: TRBV4-2; CDR3 DNA: TGTGCCAGCAGCCAAGAAAAAGGGGCGCGGTACGAGCAGTACTTC; CDR3 protein: CASSQEKGARYEQYF
clone size: few; J gene: TRBJ2-5; D gene: .; V gene: TRBV7-9; CDR3 DNA: TGTGCCAGCAGCCCAGGGAGTAAGGGCCGTCAAGAGACCCAGTACTTC; CDR3 protein: CASSPGSKGRQETQYF
clone size: few; J gene: TRBJ2-2; D gene: .; V gene: TRBV24-1; CDR3 DNA: TGTGCCACCAGTATAGAAAACACCGGGGAGCTGTTTTTT; CDR3 protein: CATSIENTGELFF
clone size: few; J gene: TRBJ2-1; D gene: TRBD2; V gene: TRBV6-2/TRBV6-3; CDR3 DNA: TGTGCCAGCAGTTACTCAATGGCGGGGGGGAACAATGAGCAGTTCTTC; CDR3 protein: CASSYSMAGGNNEQFF
clone size: few; J gene: TRBJ1-3; D gene: TRBD1; V gene: TRBV7-2; CDR3 DNA: TGTGCCAGCAGCTCCCGTGACAGGGGTGCTGGAAACACCATATATTTT; CDR3 protein: CASSSRDRGAGNTIYF
clone size: .; J gene: TRBJ1-5; D gene: .; V gene: TRBV6-2/TRBV6-3; CDR3 DNA: TGTGCCAGCAGTTACGGGCACAGCAATCAGCCCCAGCATTTT; CDR3 protein: CASSYGHSNQPQHF
clone size: once; J gene: TRBJ1-4; D gene: TRBD1; V gene: TRBV7-6; CDR3 DNA: TGTGCCAGCAGTCACAGGGGAGGAGAAAAACTGTTTTTT; CDR3 protein: CASSHRGGEKLFF
clone size: few; J gene: TRBJ2-7; D gene: .; V gene: TRBV29-1; CDR3 DNA: TGCAGCGTGCGACAGGTTAACTCCTACGAGCAGTACTTC; CDR3 protein: CSVRQVNSYEQYF
clone size: .; J gene: TRBJ1-2; D gene: .; V gene: TRBV27; CDR3 DNA: TGTGCCAGCAAAATAGGGGCCCCCACTAACTATGGCTACACCTTC; CDR3 protein: CASKIGAPTNYGYTF
clone size: .; J gene: TRBJ2-3; D gene: .; V gene: TRBV6-1; CDR3 DNA: TGTGCCAGCAGTGAAGCACCCGCCCCCACAGATACGCAGTATTTT; CDR3 protein: CASSEAPAPTDTQYF
clone size: once; J gene: TRBJ2-1; D gene: .; V gene: TRBV19; CDR3 DNA: TGTGCCAGTAGGGTCGACCAGGGGTCTTACAATGAGCAGTTCTTC; CDR3 protein: CASRVDQGSYNEQFF
clone size: many; J gene: TRBJ1-5; D gene: .; V gene: TRBV12-3/TRBV12-4; CDR3 DNA: TGTGCCAGCAGCCTTGACTGGGGCGAGCCCCAGCATTTT; CDR3 protein: CASSLDWGEPQHF
clone size: few; J gene: TRBJ1-2; D gene: .; V gene: TRBV7-2; CDR3 DNA: TGTGCCAGCAGCTTAGTCCCAGGGGCCACTGAAGGCTACACCTTC; CDR3 protein: CASSLVPGATEGYTF
clone size: .; J gene: TRBJ2-5; D gene: .; V gene: TRBV11-2; CDR3 DNA: TGTGCCAGCAGCTTATCTCTTTACCGGGAGACCCAGTACTTC; CDR3 protein: CASSLSLYRETQYF
clone size: .; J gene: TRBJ2-3; D gene: TRBD2; V gene: TRBV4-1; CDR3 DNA: TGCGCCAGCAGCCAAGAAGGAAGCGGGGGGCGGGGGGATACGCAGTATTTT; CDR3 protein: CASSQEGSGGRGDTQYF
clone size: .; J gene: TRBJ1-2; D gene: .; V gene: TRBV7-2; CDR3 DNA: TGTGCCAGCAGCTCGGACCCCTATGGCTACACCTTC; CDR3 protein: CASSSDPYGYTF
clone size: few; J gene: TRBJ2-5; D gene: .; V gene: TRBV6-2/TRBV6-3; CDR3 DNA: TGTGCCAGCAGTTACTCCCTCCTCCGAAACACAGCGGGAGAGACCCAGTACTTC; CDR3 protein: CASSYSLLRNTAGETQYF
clone size: .; J gene: TRBJ2-2; D gene: .; V gene: TRBV6-5; CDR3 DNA: TGTGCCAGCAGTTTTTTAGGGCCCACCGGGGAGCTGTTTTTT; CDR3 protein: CASSFLGPTGELFF
clone size: .; J gene: TRBJ2-5; D gene: .; V gene: TRBV5-1; CDR3 DNA: TGCGCCAGCAGCCCCGGGCCGGGGTCTTTCCAAGAGACCCAGTACTTC; CDR3 protein: CASSPGPGSFQETQYF
clone size: .; J gene: TRBJ2-1; D gene: .; V gene: TRBV5-1; CDR3 DNA: TGCGCCAGCAGGCCCCCTCAGGACAATGAGCAGTTCTTC; CDR3 protein: CASRPPQDNEQFF
clone size: many; J gene: TRBJ2-2; D gene: TRBD2; V gene: TRBV7-2; CDR3 DNA: TGTGCCAGCAGCCCGCTTCTAGCGGGGGGCCGTGGGGAGCTGTTTTTT; CDR3 protein: CASSPLLAGGRGELFF
clone size: .; J gene: TRBJ1-5; D gene: .; V gene: TRBV7-6; CDR3 DNA: TGTGCCAGCAGCTTAGACTACAATCAGCCCCAGCATTTT; CDR3 protein: CASSLDYNQPQHF
clone size: .; J gene: TRBJ2-3; D gene: .; V gene: TRBV27; CDR3 DNA: TGTGCCAGCAGTTTAGTTGGTCACCCCACAGATACGCAGTATTTT; CDR3 protein: CASSLVGHPTDTQYF
clone size: .; J gene: TRBJ2-5; D gene: .; V gene: TRBV4-1; CDR3 DNA: TGCACCAGCAGCCAAGTTGGAGTTCGGGCCCAGTACTTC; CDR3 protein: CTSSQVGVRAQYF
clone size: .; J gene: TRBJ2-7; D gene: .; V gene: TRBV7-9; CDR3 DNA: TGTGCCAGCAGCTCGACCGGGACAAACTCCTACGAGCAGTACTTC; CDR3 protein: CASSSTGTNSYEQYF